A single sample gave rise to the 16 T cell receptor beta chains below, sequenced in a study of early T cells in non-severe SARS-CoV-2 infection. In TCRdb, the 5' RACE reads were re-called with MiXCR into one record per CDR3 protein. The repertoire holds approximately 65,000 distinct CDR3 sequences, with under 15% as singletons. Sample: whole blood. All receptors come from an adult who was a healthcare worker with PCR-confirmed SARS-CoV-2 infection or an uninfected control (not recorded which).

This clonotype was seen more than once but under ten times. The CDR3 sequence is CASSAWRGQGRDTQYF. Here the CDR3 DNA reads TGCGCCAGCAGCGCATGGCGGGGACAGGGGAGGGATACGCAGTATTTT. The gene calls are TRBV5-1 and TRBJ2-3; 10 nucleotides agree with TRBD1. Germline V gives CDR1 SGHRS, CDR2 YFSETQ. J was trimmed by 6 bases and V by 4 bases; bases with no gene match: 11. This CDR3 is built from 16 residues.

This clonotype was counted at least ten times. V usage is TRBV29-1 and J usage is TRBJ2-7, with D hard to call. The CDR3 has 13 residues. Trimming left V 5 bases short and J 2 bases short, with 13 bases between. Per the germline V gene, CDR1 is SQVTM and CDR2 is ANQGSEA. The CDR3 DNA reads TGCAGCGTTTACGAAGGAGATGCCTACGAGCAGTACTTC. Residues: CSVYEGDAYEQYF.

The chain employs TRBV3-1 and TRBJ2-5; D unclear. CDR3 length: 13 residues. Germline CDR1 LGHDT, CDR2 YNNKEL (reference sequence). V lost 3 bases and J lost 0, with 5 bases in between. The CDR3 DNA follows: TGTGCCAGCAGCCACAGGAACCAAGAGACCCAGTACTTC. This gives the protein CASSHRNQETQYF.

This chain joins TRBV12-3 or TRBV12-4 and TRBJ1-1; 8 bases agree with TRBD1. The ends lost 0 bases at V and 5 bases at J; junction bases unmatched: 5. CDR3 length equals 15 residues. CDR3 residues: CASSLARTGLTEAFF. The CDR3 DNA follows: TGTGCCAGCAGTTTAGCGAGGACAGGGCTTACTGAAGCTTTCTTT.

About this clonotype itself: A clone one base away is much larger, so this may be a read error. This chain's CDR3 is CASSSWQDTRYF. The DNA of the CDR3 is TGTGCCAGCAGCTCGTGGCAGGATACGCGGTATTTT. The V gene is TRBV7-2, the J gene TRBJ2-3; the D is unclear. CDR1 is SGHTA and CDR2 is FQGNSA in the germline V gene. This CDR3 is 12 amino acids long. Variable domain in full (rest from reference TRBV7-2 and TRBJ2-3): GAGVSQSPSNKVTEKGKDVELRCDPISGHTALYWYRQSLGQGLEFLIYFQGNSAPDKSGLPSDRFSAERTGGSVSTLTIQRTQQEDSAVYLCASSSWQDTRYFGPGTRLTVL.

This clonotype showed up just a few times. V and J are TRBV5-1 and TRBJ1-1; no firm D call. Germline CDR1 SGHRS, CDR2 YFSETQ. Trimming cost V 0 bases and J 11 bases, with 11 bases left between them. The CDR3 consists of 12 residues. This CDR3 reads CASSLGQQEAFF. The CDR3 nucleotides read TGCGCCAGCAGCTTGGGACAACAAGAGGCTTTCTTT.

In its sample, this clonotype was seen a few times. The rearrangement joins TRBV27 to TRBJ2-7, with a tentative D call TRBD1 (6 bases). The V end was cut by 6 bases, the J end by 6 bases, with 18 bases between. The CDR3 is 14 residues long. CDR1 is MNHEY and CDR2 is SMNVEV in the germline V gene (reference sequence). The CDR3 spells CASSVGTRPTEQYF. The CDR3 DNA is TGTGCCAGCAGCGTTGGGACACGACCCACCGAGCAGTACTTC.

This clonotype showed up many times. V gene TRBV11-3 combines with J gene TRBJ2-2; TRBD2 is a possible D gene (6 bases). The CDR3 contains 14 residues. Germline loops: CDR1 SGHNT, CDR2 YENEEA. V was shortened by 0 bases and J by 6 bases, with 8 bases between the two germline ends. The CDR3 DNA reads as TGTGCCAGCAGCTTAGAACCGGGGGCCGGGGAGCTGTTTTTT. This sequence encodes CASSLEPGAGELFF.

This clonotype was observed a handful of times. Because it lacks the conserved phenylalanine or tryptophan at the end, this CDR3 is likely a read error. Because the CDR3's place on the DNA is in doubt, the DNA is left out and the CDR3 is given as listed by TCRdb. V and J are TRBV20-1 and TRBJ2-7. Looked up from germline, CDR1 is DFQATT and CDR2 is SNEGSKA (reference sequence). The CDR3 is 8 amino acids in total, end residues counted. Here the CDR3 reads CSASSSVI.

A few counts support this clonotype. The chain joins TRBV18 to TRBJ1-6, with D possibly being TRBD1 (5 bases). Germline CDR1 reads KGHSH; CDR2 reads LQKENI. V was pared by 6 bases and J by 8 bases, with 14 bases between. The CDR3 consists of 14 residues. The CDR3 DNA reads TGTGCCAGCTCCCCGAAGGGGAGGGATTCACCCCTCCACTTT. Residues: CASSPKGRDSPLHF.

This clonotype appeared a few times. This chain connects TRBV12-3 or TRBV12-4 to TRBJ1-5, with TRBD1 identical over 11 bases. V lost 6 bases to trimming and J lost 5 bases; unmatched junction nucleotides: 6. The CDR3 runs to 15 residues. CDR3 DNA sequence: TGTGCCAGCAGGTTGGACAGGGGGCATCATCAGCCCCAGCATTTT. It translates to CASRLDRGHHQPQHF.

This chain connects TRBV7-9 to TRBJ2-7; no clear D gene. The V and J ends lost 0 bases and 1 base respectively, with 7 bases between them. CDR3 size: 14 residues. CDR1 is SEHNR and CDR2 is FQNEAQ in the germline V gene (reference sequence). CDR3 region: CASSLAFRSYEQYF. DNA for the CDR3: TGTGCCAGCAGCTTAGCCTTCCGGTCCTACGAGCAGTACTTC.

The chain couples TRBV7-9 to TRBJ2-1; D remains unclear. Germline CDR1 is SEHNR and CDR2 is FQNEAQ (reference sequence). CDR3 length: 13 residues. The ends were cut back, 0 bases at V and 9 bases at J, with 9 bases in the middle. Here the CDR3 DNA reads TGTGCCAGCAGCTTAGCGACGTTCGGTGAGCAGTTCTTC. This translates into CASSLATFGEQFF.

In this sample, this clonotype turned up a few times. The gene calls are TRBV18 and TRBJ2-7, with D unresolved. This CDR3 contains 15 residues. V gave up 2 bases and J gave up 2 bases, with 13 bases separating them. CDR1 and CDR2 from the germline V gene are KGHSH and LQKENI. The CDR3 coding sequence is TGTGCCAGCTCACCATACACTTCCTTGCCCTACGAGCAGTACTTC. Amino acid sequence: CASSPYTSLPYEQYF. Supplemented by reference TRBV18 and TRBJ2-7, the full variable domain reads NAGVMQNPRHLVRRRGQEARLRCSPMKGHSHVYWYRQLPEEGLKFMVYLQKENIIDESGMPKERFSAEFPKEGPSILRIQQVVRGDSAAYFCASSPYTSLPYEQYFGPGTRLTVT.

This clonotype was seen only a few times. The chain is built from TRBV19 and TRBJ1-5; 11 positions agree with TRBD1. The CDR3 runs 15 residues. Germline assignment: CDR1 LNHDA and CDR2 SQIVND (reference sequence). V gave up 7 bases and J gave up 11 bases; unmatched junction bases: 13. The CDR3 here is CASKDGTGGYGAQHF. The CDR3 DNA sequence: TGTGCCAGTAAGGATGGGACAGGGGGTTATGGTGCCCAGCATTTT.

The sample holds a few counts of this clonotype. The rearrangement uses TRBV6-2 or TRBV6-3 and TRBJ2-1; no reliable D call. The length of the CDR3 is 16 residues. V was pared by 5 bases and J by 9 bases, with 23 bases between. Germline V gene sequence: CDR1 MNHEY, CDR2 SVGEGT. The CDR3 loop reads CASSPGRSGNTGEQFF. The CDR3 DNA reads as TGTGCCAGCAGTCCCGGAAGGTCAGGTAACACCGGTGAGCAGTTCTTC.